Presented here are 11 T cell receptor beta chains from one specimen sequenced in a study of T cell repertoires in cytomegalovirus infection. Their target antigens are unknown. TCRdb passed the reads through MiXCR, listing each CDR3 protein once. The repertoire holds roughly 990,000 distinct CDR3 sequences, with roughly 30% as singletons. Sequenced here: cultured CD8+ T cells from PBMCs, sampled from culture after CMV antigen stimulation. The receptors here all came from a human donor in good health (CMV status not recorded). Some clones in this sample may be carry-over from other donors' samples.

The chain's CDR3 is CASSSHESGPNYGYTF. The CDR3, as DNA: TGTGCCAGCAGTTCCCACGAGTCAGGCCCTAACTATGGCTACACCTTC. The chain couples TRBV28 to TRBJ1-2; no clear D. Per germline, CDR1 MDHEN and CDR2 SYDVKM. The length of the CDR3 is 16 residues. V lost 4 bases and J 0 bases, leaving 15 bases between the germline ends.

This chain joins TRBV6-1 and TRBJ1-5; 7 positions match TRBD1. CDR3 size: 16 residues. The V gene's germline CDR1 is MNHNS and CDR2 SASEGT. J lost 1 base, V lost 3 bases, and 6 bases had no gene match. The chain's CDR3 is CASSDRRGQSNQPQHF. Written as DNA, the CDR3 is TGTGCCAGCAGTGACCGGAGGGGGCAGAGCAATCAGCCCCAGCATTTT.

This clonotype was recorded a few times. This rearrangement joins TRBV12-3 or TRBV12-4 to TRBJ1-1, with 8 bases lining up with TRBD1. The CDR3 spans 15 residues. With V trimmed by 7 bases and J by 3 bases, 10 bases remained unmatched. The CDR3 DNA reads as TGTGCCAGCATCTCCCTCAGGGGGCTGGACACTGAAGCTTTCTTT. This encodes CASISLRGLDTEAFF.

This clonotype was seen more than once but under ten times. The gene calls are TRBV15 and TRBJ2-7, with TRBD2 matching over 11 bases. The length of the CDR3 is 15 residues. After removal of 3 bases from V and 2 bases from J, the junction contained 3 bases not matched to a gene. The germline CDR1 and CDR2 sequences are LNHNV and YYDKDF (reference sequence). CDR3: CATSRGSGGAYEQYV. DNA of the CDR3: TGTGCCACCAGCAGGGGTAGCGGGGGGGCCTACGAGCAGTACGTC.

The V call is TRBV11-1, the J call TRBJ2-7, with D perhaps TRBD2 (5 bases). The CDR3 has 12 amino acids. The ends were cut back, 5 bases at V and 3 bases at J, with 8 bases in the middle. Germline CDR1 is SGHAT and CDR2 is FQDESV (reference sequence). The CDR3 sequence is CASSPEGYEQYV. For the CDR3, the DNA is TGTGCCAGCAGCCCCGAGGGCTACGAGCAGTACGTC.

This clonotype was seen ten or more times. The rearrangement uses TRBV7-8 and TRBJ1-5, with D perhaps TRBD1 (5 bases). This CDR3 has 16 residues. Germline assignment: CDR1 SGHVS and CDR2 FQNEAQ. V gave up 6 bases and J gave up 7 bases, with 22 bases separating them. The CDR3: CASSPAEGNVNQPQHF. The CDR3 DNA reads TGTGCCAGCAGTCCCGCCGAGGGGAATGTGAACCAGCCCCAGCATTTT.

The chain is built from TRBV7-9 and TRBJ2-3; D possibly corresponds to TRBD2 (6 bases). Deletions cut 3 bases from V and 0 bases from J, with 13 bases between. CDR3 size: 16 residues. Germline V CDR1 and CDR2: SEHNR, FQNEAQ (reference sequence). The chain's CDR3 is CASSFLGGTSTDTQYF. CDR3 DNA sequence: TGTGCCAGCAGCTTCCTGGGCGGGACTAGCACAGATACGCAGTATTTT.

In its sample, this clonotype was seen many times. CDR3 DNA sequence: TGTGCCAGCAGTTTCCCTGACGGGATCAACTCTGGGGCCAACGTCCTGACTTTC. It yields the protein CASSFPDGINSGANVLTF. This chain links TRBV6-6 with TRBJ2-6; maybe TRBD2 (5 bases). Germline V lookup: CDR1 MNHNY, CDR2 SVGAGI (reference sequence). The CDR3 extends over 18 amino acids. V lost 4 bases and J 0 bases, leaving 16 bases between the germline ends.

The chain is built from TRBV5-1 and TRBJ2-5, with 10 nucleotides matching TRBD2. J was trimmed by 3 bases and V by 0 bases; bases with no gene match: 8. Germline CDR1 and CDR2: SGHRS and YFSETQ. This CDR3 comprises 17 residues. This CDR3 reads CASSLAVAGGKKETQYF. In nucleotides, the CDR3 is TGCGCCAGCAGCTTGGCCGTAGCGGGGGGAAAGAAAGAGACCCAGTACTTC.

This clonotype was counted a few times. The V gene is TRBV6-1, the J gene TRBJ2-2; tentative D call: TRBD1 (6 bases). Trimming stripped 6 bases from V and 3 bases from J, with 20 bases between. The germline gives CDR1 MNHNS, CDR2 SASEGT. This CDR3 is 17 amino acids long. CDR3 sequence reads: CASSGRHREVYTGELFF. The CDR3 nucleotides read TGTGCCAGCAGCGGCCGACACAGGGAAGTGTACACCGGGGAGCTGTTTTTT.

This chain links TRBV27 with TRBJ2-5, with 7 positions matching TRBD2. Unmatched junction bases numbered 4, after V lost 2 bases and J lost 7 bases. There are 13 residues in the CDR3. Looked up from germline, CDR1 is MNHEY and CDR2 is SMNVEV (reference sequence). The CDR3 bases are TGTGCCAGCAGTTTAGGGCAGCGGGGGACCCAGTACTTC. Its translation: CASSLGQRGTQYF.